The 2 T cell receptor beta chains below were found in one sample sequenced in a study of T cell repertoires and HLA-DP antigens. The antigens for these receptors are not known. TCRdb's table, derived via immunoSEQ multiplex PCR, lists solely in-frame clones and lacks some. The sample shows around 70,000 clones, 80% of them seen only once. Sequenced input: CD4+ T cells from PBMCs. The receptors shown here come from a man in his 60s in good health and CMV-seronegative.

The DNA for the CDR3 is TGTGCCAGTAGTCTGCGCGATTGGGGACAGGGTATGTCTGAAGCTTTCTTT. Translated, it gives CASSLRDWGQGMSEAFF. The chain uses TRBV19 and TRBJ1-1; 9 bases match TRBD1. V dropped 5 bases and J dropped 6; count of bases not matched to a gene: 16. The V gene's germline CDR1 is LNHDA and CDR2 SQIVND (reference sequence). This CDR3 region has 17 residues.

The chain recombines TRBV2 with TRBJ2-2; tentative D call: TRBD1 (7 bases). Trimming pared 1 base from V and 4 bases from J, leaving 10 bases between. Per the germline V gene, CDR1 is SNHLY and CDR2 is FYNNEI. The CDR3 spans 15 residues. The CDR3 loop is CASSEDRGGTGELFF. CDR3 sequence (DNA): TGTGCCAGCAGTGAAGACAGGGGAGGCACCGGGGAGCTGTTTTTT.